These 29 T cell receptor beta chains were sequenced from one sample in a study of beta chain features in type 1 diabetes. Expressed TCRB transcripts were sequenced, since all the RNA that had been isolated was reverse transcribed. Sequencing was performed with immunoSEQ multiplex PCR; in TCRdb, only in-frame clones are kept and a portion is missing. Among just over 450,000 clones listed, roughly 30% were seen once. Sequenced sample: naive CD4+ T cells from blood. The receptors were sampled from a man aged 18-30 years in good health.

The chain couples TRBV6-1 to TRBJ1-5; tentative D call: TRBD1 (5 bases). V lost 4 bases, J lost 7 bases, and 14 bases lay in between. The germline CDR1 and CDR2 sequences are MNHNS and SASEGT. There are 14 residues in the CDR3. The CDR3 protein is CASSAADTGQPQHF. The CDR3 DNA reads TGTGCCAGCAGTGCGGCGGACACAGGACAGCCCCAGCATTTT.

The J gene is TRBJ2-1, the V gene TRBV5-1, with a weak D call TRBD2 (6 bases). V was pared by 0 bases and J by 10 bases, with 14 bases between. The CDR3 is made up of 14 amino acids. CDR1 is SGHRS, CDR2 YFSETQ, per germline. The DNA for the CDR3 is TGCGCCAGCAGCTTGGGGACTACCCCCTCGGAGCAGTTCTTC. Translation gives CASSLGTTPSEQFF.

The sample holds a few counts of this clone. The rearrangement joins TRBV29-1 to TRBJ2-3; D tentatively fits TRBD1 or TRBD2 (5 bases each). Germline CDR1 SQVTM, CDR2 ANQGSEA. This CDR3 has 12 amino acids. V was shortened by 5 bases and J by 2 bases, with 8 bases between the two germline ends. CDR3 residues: CSVLGDTDTQYF. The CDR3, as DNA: TGCAGCGTTCTGGGGGACACAGATACGCAGTATTTT.

CDR3 DNA: TGTGCCGCGGCGTGGTTACCCGGGTACCAAGAGACCCAGTACTTC. This codes for CAAAWLPGYQETQYF. The chain couples TRBV30 to TRBJ2-5; D is unresolved. The CDR3 is 15 residues long. Between the trimmed V and J ends, which lost 8 bases and 0 bases, there was a span of 19 bases. Germline CDR1 is GTSNPN and CDR2 is SVGIG (reference sequence).

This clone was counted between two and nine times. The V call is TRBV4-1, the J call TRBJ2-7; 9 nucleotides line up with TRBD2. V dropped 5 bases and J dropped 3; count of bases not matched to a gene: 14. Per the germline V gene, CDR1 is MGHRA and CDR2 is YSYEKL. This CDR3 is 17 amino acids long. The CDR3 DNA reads TGCGCCAGCAGCGGCACGGGAGCGGGAGGAAGGGTCTACGAGCAGTACTTC. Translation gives CASSGTGAGGRVYEQYF.

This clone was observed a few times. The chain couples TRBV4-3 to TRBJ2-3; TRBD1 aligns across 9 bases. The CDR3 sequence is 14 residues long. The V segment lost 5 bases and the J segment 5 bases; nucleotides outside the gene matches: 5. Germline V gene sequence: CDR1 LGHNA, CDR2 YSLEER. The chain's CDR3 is CASSWDREIDTQYF. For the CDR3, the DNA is TGCGCCAGCAGCTGGGACAGGGAGATAGATACGCAGTATTTT.

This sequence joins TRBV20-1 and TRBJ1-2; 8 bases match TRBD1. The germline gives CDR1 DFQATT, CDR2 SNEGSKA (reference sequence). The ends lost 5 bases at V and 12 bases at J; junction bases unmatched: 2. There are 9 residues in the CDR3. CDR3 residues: CSAQGAHTF. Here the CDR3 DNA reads TGCAGTGCTCAGGGGGCCCACACCTTC.

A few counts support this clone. The CDR3 coding sequence is TGTGCCTGGAGTGCGACTAGCGGGATCCGAGAGACCCAGTACTTC. Translation gives CAWSATSGIRETQYF. The chain recombines TRBV30 with TRBJ2-5, with 11 bases aligning to TRBD2. CDR1 is GTSNPN, CDR2 SVGIG, per germline (reference sequence). V lost 1 base, J lost 4 bases, and 5 bases stayed unmatched. The CDR3 runs 15 residues.

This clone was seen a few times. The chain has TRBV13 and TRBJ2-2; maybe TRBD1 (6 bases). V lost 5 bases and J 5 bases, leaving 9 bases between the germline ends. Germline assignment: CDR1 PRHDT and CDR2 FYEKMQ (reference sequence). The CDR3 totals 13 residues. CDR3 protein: CASSQRGTGELFF. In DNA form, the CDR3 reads TGTGCCAGCAGCCAAAGGGGGACCGGGGAGCTGTTTTTT.

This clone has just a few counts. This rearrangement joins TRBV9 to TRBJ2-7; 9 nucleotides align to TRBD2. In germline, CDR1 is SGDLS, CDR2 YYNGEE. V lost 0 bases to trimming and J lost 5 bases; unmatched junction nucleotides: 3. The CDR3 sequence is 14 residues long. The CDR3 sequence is CASSVGLAVDEQYF. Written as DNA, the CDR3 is TGTGCCAGCAGCGTAGGACTAGCGGTGGACGAGCAGTACTTC.

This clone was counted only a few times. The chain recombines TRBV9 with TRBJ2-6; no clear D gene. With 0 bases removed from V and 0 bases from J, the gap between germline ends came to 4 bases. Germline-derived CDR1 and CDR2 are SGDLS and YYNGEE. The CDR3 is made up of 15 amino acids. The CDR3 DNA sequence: TGTGCCAGCAGCGTAGGGATCTCTGGGGCCAACGTCCTGACTTTC. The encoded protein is CASSVGISGANVLTF.

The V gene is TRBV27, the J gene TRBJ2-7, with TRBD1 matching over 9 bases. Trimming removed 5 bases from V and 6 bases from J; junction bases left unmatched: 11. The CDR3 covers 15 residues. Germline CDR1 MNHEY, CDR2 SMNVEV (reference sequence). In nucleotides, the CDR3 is TGTGCCAGCAGTCCCTGGACAGGGGTTTCGGGCGAGCAGTACTTC. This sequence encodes CASSPWTGVSGEQYF.

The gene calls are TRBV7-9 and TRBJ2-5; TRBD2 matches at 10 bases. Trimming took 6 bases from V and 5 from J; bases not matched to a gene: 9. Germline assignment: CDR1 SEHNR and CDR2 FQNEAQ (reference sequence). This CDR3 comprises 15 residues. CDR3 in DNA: TGTGCCAGCAGTAGTAAACTAGCGGGGAGCGAGACCCAGTACTTC. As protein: CASSSKLAGSETQYF.

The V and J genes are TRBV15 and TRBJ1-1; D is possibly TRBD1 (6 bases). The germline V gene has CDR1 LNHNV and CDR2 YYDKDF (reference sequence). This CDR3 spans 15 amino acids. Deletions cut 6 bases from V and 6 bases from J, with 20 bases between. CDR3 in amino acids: CATSNSGARRSEAFF. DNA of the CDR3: TGTGCCACCAGTAACTCAGGGGCCCGAAGGTCTGAAGCTTTCTTT.

The CDR3 bases are TGTGCCACAGCCCGGGCGGGAGAAAGAGAGACCCAGTACTTC. As protein: CATARAGERETQYF. The chain joins TRBV15 to TRBJ2-5; TRBD2 aligns across 7 bases. J gave up 4 bases and V 9 bases, and 11 bases lay outside the gene matches. The CDR3 consists of 14 residues. Germline CDR1 and CDR2: LNHNV and YYDKDF (reference sequence).

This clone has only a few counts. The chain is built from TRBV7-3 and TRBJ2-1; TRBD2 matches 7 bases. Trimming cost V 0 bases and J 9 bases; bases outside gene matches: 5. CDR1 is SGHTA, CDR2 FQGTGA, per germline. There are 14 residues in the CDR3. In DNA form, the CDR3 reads TGTGCCAGCAGCTTAACGGCAGGACTAGGTGAGCAGTTCTTC. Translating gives CASSLTAGLGEQFF.

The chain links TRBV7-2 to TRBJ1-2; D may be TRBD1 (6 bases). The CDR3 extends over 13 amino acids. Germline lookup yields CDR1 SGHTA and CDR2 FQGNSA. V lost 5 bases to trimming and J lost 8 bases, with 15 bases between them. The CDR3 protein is CASSPDRSWGYTF. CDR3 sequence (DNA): TGTGCCAGCAGCCCCGACAGGAGTTGGGGCTACACCTTC.

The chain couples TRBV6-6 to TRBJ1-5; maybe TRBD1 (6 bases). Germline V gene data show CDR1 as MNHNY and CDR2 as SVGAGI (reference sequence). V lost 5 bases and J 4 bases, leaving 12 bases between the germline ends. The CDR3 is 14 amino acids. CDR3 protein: CASSRPGDNQPQHF. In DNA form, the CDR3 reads TGTGCCAGCAGTCGCCCAGGGGATAATCAGCCCCAGCATTTT.

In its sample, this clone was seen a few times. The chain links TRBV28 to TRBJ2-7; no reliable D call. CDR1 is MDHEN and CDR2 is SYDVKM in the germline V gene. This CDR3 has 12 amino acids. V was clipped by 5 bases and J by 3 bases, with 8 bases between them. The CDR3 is CASSGMVYEQYF. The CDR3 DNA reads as TGTGCCAGCAGTGGGATGGTCTACGAGCAGTACTTC.

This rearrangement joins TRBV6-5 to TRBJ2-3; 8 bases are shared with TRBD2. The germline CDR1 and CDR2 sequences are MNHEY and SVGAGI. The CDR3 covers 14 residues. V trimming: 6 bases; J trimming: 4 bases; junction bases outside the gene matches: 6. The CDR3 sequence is CASRLGLAADTQYF. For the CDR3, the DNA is TGTGCCAGCAGGCTTGGACTAGCTGCAGATACGCAGTATTTT.

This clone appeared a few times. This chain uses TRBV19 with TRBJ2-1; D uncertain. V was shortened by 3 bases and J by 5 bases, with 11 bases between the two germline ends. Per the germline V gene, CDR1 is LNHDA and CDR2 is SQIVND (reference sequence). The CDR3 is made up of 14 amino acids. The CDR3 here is CASSIMTFNNEQFF. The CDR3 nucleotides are TGTGCCAGTAGTATTATGACTTTCAACAATGAGCAGTTCTTC. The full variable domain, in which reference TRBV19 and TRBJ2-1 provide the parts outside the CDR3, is DGGITQSPKYLFRKEGQNVTLSCEQNLNHDAMYWYRQDPGQGLRLIYYSQIVNDFQKGDIAEGYSVSREKKESFPLTVTSAQKNPTAFYLCASSIMTFNNEQFFGPGTRLTVL.

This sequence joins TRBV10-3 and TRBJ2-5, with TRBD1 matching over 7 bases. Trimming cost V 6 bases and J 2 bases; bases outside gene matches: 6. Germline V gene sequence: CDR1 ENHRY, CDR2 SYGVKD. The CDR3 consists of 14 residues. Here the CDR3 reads CAIRKGQTQETQYF. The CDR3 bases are TGTGCCATCAGAAAGGGACAGACACAAGAGACCCAGTACTTC.

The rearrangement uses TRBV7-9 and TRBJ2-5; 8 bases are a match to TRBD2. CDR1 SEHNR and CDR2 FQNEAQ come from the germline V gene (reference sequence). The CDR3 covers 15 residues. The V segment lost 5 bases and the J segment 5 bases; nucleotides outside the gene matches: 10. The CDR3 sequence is CASSPGGGPGETQYF. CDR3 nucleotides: TGTGCCAGCAGCCCCGGCGGGGGGCCAGGGGAGACCCAGTACTTC.

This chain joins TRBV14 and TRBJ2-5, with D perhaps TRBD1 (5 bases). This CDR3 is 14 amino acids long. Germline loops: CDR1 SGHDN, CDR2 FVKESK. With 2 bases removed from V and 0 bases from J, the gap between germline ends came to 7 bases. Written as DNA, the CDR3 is TGTGCCAGCAGCCAAAGACAGTACCAAGAGACCCAGTACTTC. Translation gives CASSQRQYQETQYF. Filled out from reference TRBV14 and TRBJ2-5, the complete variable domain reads EAGVTQFPSHSVIEKGQTVTLRCDPISGHDNLYWYRRVMGKEIKFLLHFVKESKQDESGMPNNRFLAERTGGTYSTLKVQPAELEDSGVYFCASSQRQYQETQYFGPGTRLLVL.

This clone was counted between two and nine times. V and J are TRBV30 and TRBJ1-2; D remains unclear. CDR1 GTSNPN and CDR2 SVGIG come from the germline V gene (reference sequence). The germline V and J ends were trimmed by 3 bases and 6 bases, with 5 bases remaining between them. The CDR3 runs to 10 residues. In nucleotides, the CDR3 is TGTGCCTGGAGAGGGAATGGCTACACCTTC. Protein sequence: CAWRGNGYTF.

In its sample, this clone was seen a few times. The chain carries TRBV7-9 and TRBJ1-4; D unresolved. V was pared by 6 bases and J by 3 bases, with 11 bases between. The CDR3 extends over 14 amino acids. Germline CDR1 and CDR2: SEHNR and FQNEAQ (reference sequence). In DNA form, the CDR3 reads TGTGCCAGCAGTTCAGCGGGCGCTAATGAAAAACTGTTTTTT. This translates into CASSSAGANEKLFF.

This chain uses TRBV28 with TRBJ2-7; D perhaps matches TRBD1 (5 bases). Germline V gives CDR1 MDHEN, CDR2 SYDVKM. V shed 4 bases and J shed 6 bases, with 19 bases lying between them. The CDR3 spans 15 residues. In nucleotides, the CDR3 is TGTGCCAGCAGTTCAGGAAGACAGTGGCGAGGCGAGCAGTACTTC. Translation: CASSSGRQWRGEQYF.

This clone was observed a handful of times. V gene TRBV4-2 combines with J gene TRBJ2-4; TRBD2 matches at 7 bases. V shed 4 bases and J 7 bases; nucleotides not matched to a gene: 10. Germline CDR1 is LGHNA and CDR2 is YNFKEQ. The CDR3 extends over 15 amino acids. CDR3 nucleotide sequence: TGTGCCAGCAGCCTTGATGGGGGAGGGCCGAACATTCAGTACTTC. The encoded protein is CASSLDGGGPNIQYF.

As DNA, the CDR3 is TGCGCCAGCAGCGAGATTGGACAGGGAACCGGGGAGCTGTTTTTT. Residues: CASSEIGQGTGELFF. The chain couples TRBV5-1 to TRBJ2-2; 8 bases are a match to TRBD1. The germline V gene has CDR1 SGHRS and CDR2 YFSETQ. The CDR3 loop spans 15 amino acids. J was trimmed by 5 bases and V by 4 bases; bases with no gene match: 7.